These T cell receptor beta chains were read from a single sample in a study of control samples from healthy donors and cancer patients. The table came from immunoSEQ multiplex PCR; TCRdb's copy has only in-frame clones and leaves some out. The sample consists of some 410,000 clones, approximately 90% of them appearing once. The sequenced material came from PBMCs. The receptor set was obtained from a man aged 35-49 years with head and neck cancer. CDR3s include the opening cysteine and the closing phenylalanine or tryptophan. D genes are given only for firm matches. Size tells how often a clone was seen (once, few, many) or the class of an expanded clone, and some rows leave it out.

TRBV6-6	TRBJ2-7	TRBD2	few	CASSYLAGSSYEQYF	TGTGCCAGCAGTTACTTAGCGGGGAGCTCCTACGAGCAGTACTTC
TRBV28	TRBJ1-1	NA	NA	CASSLWGDWTEAFF	TGTGCCAGCAGTTTATGGGGGGACTGGACTGAAGCTTTCTTT
TRBV30	TRBJ1-5	NA	NA	CAWSLGARGQPQHF	TGTGCCTGGAGTTTGGGGGCCCGGGGTCAGCCCCAGCATTTT
TRBV15	TRBJ1-5	NA	NA	CATSPNINQPQHF	TGTGCCACCAGCCCCAATATAAATCAGCCCCAGCATTTT
TRBV7-6	TRBJ2-3	TRBD2	NA	CASSSGLVANTDTQYF	TGTGCCAGCAGCTCCGGACTAGTTGCCAACACAGATACGCAGTATTTT
TRBV6-5	TRBJ1-2	NA	NA	CASSYQTGIGYGYTF	TGTGCCAGCAGTTACCAGACAGGTATCGGCTATGGCTACACCTTC
TRBV9	TRBJ2-5	TRBD1	NA	CASSPWTGTETQYF	TGTGCCAGCAGCCCCTGGACAGGGACTGAGACCCAGTACTTC
TRBV7-9	TRBJ1-2	TRBD1	NA	CASSTSGQGYHNYGYTF	TGTGCCAGCAGCACTAGTGGACAGGGCTATCATAACTATGGCTACACCTTC
TRBV28	TRBJ1-1	NA	NA	CASSMIQGNTEAFF	TGTGCCAGCAGCATGATACAGGGGAACACTGAAGCTTTCTTT
TRBV11-2	TRBJ1-2	NA	NA	CASSLATPRGYTF	TGTGCCAGCAGCTTAGCGACCCCGCGCGGCTACACCTTC
TRBV11-3	TRBJ1-1	NA	NA	CASSVGGMNTEAFF	TGTGCCAGCAGCGTAGGGGGGATGAACACTGAAGCTTTCTTT
TRBV5-6	TRBJ2-5	NA	NA	CASSLVGSGETQYF	TGTGCCAGCAGCTTGGTGGGCTCCGGAGAGACCCAGTACTTC
TRBV20-1	TRBJ1-5	NA	NA	CSASSGGTGYSNQPQHF	TGCAGTGCTAGTTCTGGGGGGACGGGATATAGCAATCAGCCCCAGCATTTT
TRBV6-5	TRBJ1-6	NA	NA	CASSYPPGRQNSPLHF	TGTGCCAGCAGTTACCCCCCGGGACGGCAGAATTCACCCCTCCACTTT
TRBV9	TRBJ2-3	NA	NA	CASSLLQADTQYF	TGTGCCAGCAGCCTATTACAGGCAGATACGCAGTATTTT
TRBV9	TRBJ2-5	TRBD1	NA	CASSVTGTGQETQYF	TGTGCCAGCAGCGTGACCGGGACAGGGCAAGAGACCCAGTACTTC
TRBV9	TRBJ2-3	TRBD1	NA	CASSKGGGTSTDTQYF	TGTGCCAGCAGCAAAGGGGGCGGAACTAGCACAGATACGCAGTATTTT
TRBV6-5	TRBJ1-1	TRBD1	NA	CASSYSGDRANTEAFF	TGTGCCAGCAGTTACTCGGGGGACAGGGCGAACACTGAAGCTTTCTTT
TRBV7-9	TRBJ1-1	NA	NA	CASSREGPEAFF	TGTGCCAGCAGTCGAGAGGGGCCTGAAGCTTTCTTT
TRBV5-1	TRBJ1-1	NA	NA	CASSPANMGDMNTEAFF	TGCGCCAGCAGCCCAGCCAACATGGGGGATATGAACACTGAAGCTTTCTTT
TRBV7-2	TRBJ2-7	NA	NA	CASSKDFSSYEQYF	TGTGCCAGCAGTAAGGACTTCTCCTCCTACGAGCAGTACTTC
TRBV27	TRBJ2-3	TRBD2	NA	CASRFGLAGTASTDTQYF	TGTGCCAGCAGGTTCGGACTAGCGGGAACCGCTAGCACAGATACGCAGTATTTT
TRBV6-2/TRBV6-3	TRBJ1-5	NA	NA	CASSNNQPQHF	TGTGCCAGCAGCAACAATCAGCCCCAGCATTTT
TRBV19	TRBJ2-1	NA	NA	CASSWVVYGGLSYNEQFF	TGTGCCAGTAGCTGGGTGGTATACGGGGGGCTCTCCTACAATGAGCAGTTCTTC
TRBV28	TRBJ2-7	TRBD2	NA	CASSLSSSRLAVSYEQYF	TGTGCCAGCAGTCTTTCATCCTCTCGACTAGCCGTCTCCTACGAGCAGTACTTC
TRBV7-6	TRBJ1-1	TRBD1	NA	CASSHSRQGGSEAFF	TGTGCCAGCAGCCATTCGAGACAGGGTGGATCTGAAGCTTTCTTT
TRBV7-3	TRBJ1-1	TRBD1	NA	CASSQGTGGVGEAFF	TGTGCCAGCAGCCAGGGGACAGGGGGCGTCGGTGAAGCTTTCTTT
TRBV12-2	TRBJ2-1	NA	NA	CASRFWIGSDEQFF	TGTGCAAGTCGCTTTTGGATAGGCAGCGATGAGCAGTTCTTC
TRBV9	TRBJ2-7	NA	NA	CASSFGEAGEQYF	TGTGCCAGCAGCTTCGGTGAGGCTGGCGAGCAGTACTTC
TRBV27	TRBJ1-3	TRBD1	NA	CASSSPGTGDYTIYF	TGTGCCAGCAGTTCCCCCGGGACAGGGGATTACACCATATATTTT
TRBV19	TRBJ2-2	TRBD2	NA	CASSISGGRAFTGELFF	TGTGCCAGTAGTATTTCCGGCGGGAGGGCCTTTACCGGGGAGCTGTTTTTT
TRBV5-4	TRBJ2-5	TRBD1	NA	CASSLAGTGRRETQYF	TGTGCCAGCAGCTTGGCCGGGACAGGGAGGAGGGAGACCCAGTACTTC
TRBV5-4	TRBJ1-2	NA	NA	CASSYRVGYTF	TGTGCCAGCAGCTACAGGGTTGGCTACACCTTC
TRBV6-5	TRBJ1-5	NA	NA	CASMGFWDQPQHF	TGTGCCAGCATGGGGTTCTGGGATCAGCCCCAGCATTTT
TRBV14	TRBJ2-7	TRBD1	NA	CASSRDRGEQYF	TGTGCCAGCAGCCGAGACAGGGGCGAGCAGTACTTC
TRBV28	TRBJ2-1	NA	NA	CASSLVEGAYNEQFF	TGTGCCAGCAGCCTCGTGGAGGGGGCTTACAATGAGCAGTTCTTC
TRBV28	TRBJ2-1	NA	NA	CASSSDFPYNEQFF	TGTGCCAGCAGCTCGGACTTTCCCTACAATGAGCAGTTCTTC
TRBV5-1	TRBJ1-1	NA	NA	CASSFMRADTEAFF	TGCGCCAGCAGCTTTATGAGGGCGGACACTGAAGCTTTCTTT
TRBV3-1/TRBV3-2	TRBJ2-7	TRBD1	NA	CASSYTGGATYEQYF	TGTGCCAGCAGCTACACAGGGGGCGCCACCTACGAGCAGTACTTC
TRBV11-2	TRBJ1-2	TRBD1	NA	CASSATGGLANGYTF	TGTGCCAGCAGCGCGACAGGGGGCCTCGCGAATGGCTACACCTTC
TRBV28	TRBJ1-5	TRBD1	once	CASSFLTGAPRQPQHF	TGTGCCAGCAGTTTCTTAACAGGGGCGCCTCGGCAGCCCCAGCATTTT
TRBV19	TRBJ1-2	TRBD1	once	CASSIQAGGLYGYTF	TGTGCCAGTAGTATACAGGCAGGGGGCCTCTATGGCTACACCTTC
TRBV6-5	TRBJ2-7	NA	NA	CASTFSSYEQYF	TGTGCCAGCACATTCTCCTCCTACGAGCAGTACTTC